Presented here are 17 T cell receptor beta chains from one specimen sequenced in a study of cytomegalovirus exposure and HLA in healthy donors. The primer mix had 60 Vbeta and 13 Jbeta primers. Clones were sequenced by immunoSEQ multiplex PCR, and TCRdb holds only the in-frame ones, with some missing. This table lists around 130,000 clones. Material for sequencing was PBMCs. The receptors shown here come from a woman between 40 and 55 years old in good health and CMV-seronegative.

The chain joins TRBV18 to TRBJ2-1; 10 nucleotides agree with TRBD1. Germline loops: CDR1 KGHSH, CDR2 LQKENI. The CDR3 is 15 amino acids. Unmatched junction bases numbered 6, after V lost 6 bases and J lost 4 bases. CDR3 DNA: TGTGCCAGCTCCCAACGACAGGGGGCTTACAATGAGCAGTTCTTC. Amino acids: CASSQRQGAYNEQFF.

The chain recombines TRBV5-1 with TRBJ2-3, with 10 bases lining up with TRBD1. The CDR3 spans 16 residues. The V gene's germline CDR1 is SGHRS and CDR2 YFSETQ. J lost 0 bases, V lost 3 bases, and 4 bases had no gene match. For the CDR3, the DNA is TGCGCCAGCAGCTCCGGACAGGGGGGTAGCACAGATACGCAGTATTTT. This translates into CASSSGQGGSTDTQYF.

CDR3 bases: TGTGCCAGCCACAGGGATATGAACACTGAAGCTTTCTTT. Protein sequence: CASHRDMNTEAFF. V is TRBV28 and J is TRBJ1-1; D might be TRBD1 (6 bases). This CDR3 is built from 13 residues. The V end lost 8 bases, the J end lost 0 bases, and 10 bases lay between the germline ends. Germline lookup yields CDR1 MDHEN and CDR2 SYDVKM.

V and J are TRBV10-3 and TRBJ2-3, with a tentative D call TRBD1 (6 bases). From germline, CDR1 is ENHRY and CDR2 SYGVKD. Trimming pared 3 bases from V and 6 bases from J, leaving 13 bases between. The CDR3 loop spans 14 amino acids. The CDR3 region has the DNA TGTGCCATCAGTGATTCAGGGGTTAGTGATACGCAGTATTTT. It specifies CAISDSGVSDTQYF.

The chain employs TRBV7-3 and TRBJ1-1; 7 bases match TRBD1. Trimming cost V 8 bases and J 3 bases; bases outside gene matches: 9. This CDR3 has 14 amino acids. Germline values: CDR1 SGHTA, CDR2 FQGTGA. The DNA for the CDR3 is TGTGCCAGCGGCAAGGGGGCCAGGGACACTGAAGCTTTCTTT. This encodes CASGKGARDTEAFF.

J is TRBJ2-3 and V is TRBV7-9; 8 bases map to TRBD1. The CDR3 runs 17 residues. V shed 5 bases and J 4 bases; nucleotides not matched to a gene: 14. CDR1 and CDR2 from the germline V gene are SEHNR and FQNEAQ (reference sequence). As DNA, the CDR3 is TGTGCCAGCAGCCCACGACAGGGGCTCCGGGGTCCAGATACGCAGTATTTT. Encoded protein: CASSPRQGLRGPDTQYF.

V is TRBV28 and J is TRBJ1-1; 9 bases line up with TRBD1. The CDR3 has 15 amino acids. The junction had 8 bases not matched to a gene; V was cut back by 4 bases and J by 5 bases. Germline CDR1 reads MDHEN; CDR2 reads SYDVKM. CDR3 region: CASSSGTGRGTEAFF. CDR3 nucleotides: TGTGCCAGCAGTTCTGGGACAGGGAGAGGTACTGAAGCTTTCTTT.

Here the CDR3 reads CASSQSPSVDVEQFF. The CDR3 DNA follows: TGCGCCAGCAGCCAAAGCCCTAGCGTGGATGTTGAGCAGTTCTTC. V usage is TRBV4-1 and J usage is TRBJ2-1, with a possible D match to TRBD2 (6 bases). Germline CDR1 and CDR2: MGHRA and YSYEKL. The CDR3 totals 15 residues. Deletions cut 2 bases from V and 9 bases from J, with 17 bases between.

The J gene is TRBJ1-1, the V gene TRBV7-2; D might be TRBD1 (6 bases). Germline V gene data show CDR1 as SGHTA and CDR2 as FQGNSA. The CDR3 has 16 amino acids. Trimming took off 4 bases at V and 2 bases at J, with 17 bases between the two ends. The CDR3 protein is CASSSGRGRGNTEAFF. Written as DNA, the CDR3 is TGTGCCAGCAGCTCCGGACGCGGCAGGGGAAACACTGAAGCTTTCTTT.

The V gene is TRBV11-2, the J gene TRBJ1-2; no clear D gene. With 3 bases removed from V and 3 bases from J, the gap between germline ends came to 8 bases. The CDR3 is made up of 13 amino acids. The germline V gene has CDR1 SGHAT and CDR2 FQNNGV. The CDR3 region is CASSFGLDYGYTF. Written as DNA, the CDR3 is TGTGCCAGCAGCTTTGGTTTAGACTATGGCTACACCTTC.

As to this clone: No conserved phenylalanine or tryptophan is present at the end of the CDR3, so a read error is the likely explanation. The chain carries TRBV27 and TRBJ1-6; possible D gene TRBD1, 5 bases. V was clipped by 3 bases and J by 5 bases, with 14 bases between them. Germline CDR1 reads MNHEY; CDR2 reads SMNVEV (reference sequence). The CDR3 is 16 amino acids. The CDR3 loop reads CASSFWGGANNSPLHL. CDR3 sequence (DNA): TGTGCCAGCAGTTTTTGGGGAGGGGCGAATAATTCACCCCTCCACCTT.

The genes are TRBV6-6 and TRBJ1-1; D not resolved. Germline-derived CDR1 and CDR2 are MNHNY and SVGAGI (reference sequence). Deletions cut 5 bases from V and 3 bases from J, with 16 bases between. The CDR3 spans 15 residues. The CDR3 spells CASSPGAGWDTEAFF. The DNA of the CDR3 is TGTGCCAGCAGTCCCGGTGCAGGCTGGGACACTGAAGCTTTCTTT.

This sequence joins TRBV9 and TRBJ2-1, with D tentatively TRBD2 (6 bases). The germline V gene encodes CDR1 SGDLS and CDR2 YYNGEE. Trimming took off 0 bases at V and 7 bases at J, with 20 bases between the two ends. This CDR3 is built from 17 residues. The CDR3 nucleotides read TGTGCCAGCAGCGTAGGGAGGGAAAGGTTTCTGCAGAATGAGCAGTTCTTC. Amino acid sequence: CASSVGRERFLQNEQFF.

The CDR3 is CSVWDIQETQYF. For the CDR3, the DNA is TGCAGCGTTTGGGACATCCAAGAGACCCAGTACTTC. The V gene is TRBV29-1, the J gene TRBJ2-5; possibly TRBD1 for D (6 bases). V lost 5 bases and J lost 1, with 8 bases in between. The CDR3 has 12 amino acids. Germline values: CDR1 SQVTM, CDR2 ANQGSEA.

The chain uses TRBV5-1 and TRBJ1-2, with 7 bases matching TRBD1. With V trimmed by 0 bases and J by 2 bases, 1 base remained unmatched. Germline CDR1 and CDR2: SGHRS and YFSETQ. The CDR3 runs to 14 residues. In DNA form, the CDR3 reads TGCGCCAGCAGCTTGGCGACAGGGAACTATGGCTACACCTTC. Its protein is CASSLATGNYGYTF.

This chain joins TRBV6-1 and TRBJ1-5; D is ambiguous. V dropped 10 bases and J dropped 7 bases, with 17 bases sitting between them. The CDR3 spans 13 residues. The germline gives CDR1 MNHNS, CDR2 SASEGT. Written as DNA, the CDR3 is TGTGCCACCAAGGAGGCTACTGTCCAGCCCCAGCATTTT. Amino acids: CATKEATVQPQHF.

This chain links TRBV6-5 with TRBJ1-6; the match to TRBD1 covers 9 bases. With V trimmed by 7 bases and J by 10 bases, 8 bases remained unmatched. Germline lookup yields CDR1 MNHEY and CDR2 SVGAGI. The CDR3 runs 14 residues. The CDR3 DNA is TGTGCCAGCACCCAGGACAGGGGTAGGTCACCCCTCCACTTT. Its protein is CASTQDRGRSPLHF.